These T cell receptor beta chains were read from a single sample in a study of a mutant IDH1 vaccine in newly diagnosed glioma. Measured with immunoSEQ multiplex PCR; TCRdb has only the in-frame clones, and not every one. The table lists tens of thousands of clones, approximately 92% of them singletons. The antigens these receptors bind are not known. Sequenced here: PBMCs, sampled from a glioma patient whose treatment included an IDH1 peptide vaccine. These receptors came from a woman in her forties with glioma. Each CDR3 is given with its conserved first and last residue. A D gene is named only where the DNA matches it firmly. The size entry is marked missing in some rows and otherwise reads once, few, many or a size class.

D,size,V,J,CDR3,DNA
TRBD2,.,TRBV10-3,TRBJ2-7,CAIRGGAYEQYF,TGTGCCATCAGGGGGGGGGCCTACGAGCAGTACTTC
.,.,TRBV19,TRBJ1-4,CASTGRANEKLFF,TGTGCCAGTACCGGGCGAGCTAATGAAAAACTGTTTTTT
TRBD1,.,TRBV30,TRBJ2-2,CAWEGTGASGELFF,TGTGCCTGGGAGGGGACAGGGGCCTCCGGGGAGCTGTTTTTT
TRBD1,once,TRBV19,TRBJ2-7,CASSIADRGVYEQYF,TGTGCCAGTAGTATAGCAGACAGGGGGGTCTACGAGCAGTACTTC
.,once,TRBV2,TRBJ1-1,CASSEQKNTEAFF,TGTGCCAGCAGTGAACAAAAGAACACTGAAGCTTTCTTT
.,.,TRBV7-9,TRBJ1-1,CASTGPTEAFF,TGTGCCAGCACGGGCCCAACTGAAGCTTTCTTT
.,.,TRBV7-2,TRBJ1-6,CASSQGGSSPLHF,TGTGCCAGCAGCCAGGGAGGTAGTTCACCCCTCCACTTT
TRBD2,.,TRBV27,TRBJ2-7,CASSRGASGNEQYF,TGTGCCAGCAGTCGTGGGGCTAGCGGGAATGAGCAGTACTTC
.,.,TRBV19,TRBJ2-2,CASTPRVGTGELFF,TGTGCCAGTACCCCGAGGGTTGGTACCGGGGAGCTGTTTTTT
.,.,TRBV20-1,TRBJ2-3,CSALGTDTQYF,TGCAGTGCCCTCGGCACAGATACGCAGTATTTT
.,few,TRBV14,TRBJ1-1,CASSQAQGVNTEAFF,TGTGCCAGCAGCCAAGCCCAAGGGGTAAACACTGAAGCTTTCTTT
TRBD1,.,TRBV19,TRBJ1-1,CASSSFPGQESFF,TGTGCCAGTAGTTCGTTTCCGGGACAGGAGTCTTTCTTT
.,.,TRBV5-1,TRBJ2-7,CASSLVVRTDTYEQYF,TGCGCCAGCAGCTTGGTGGTGAGGACGGATACCTACGAGCAGTACTTC
TRBD1,.,TRBV6-1,TRBJ1-2,CASKGQVSYGYTF,TGTGCCAGCAAGGGACAGGTTTCCTATGGCTACACCTTC
.,.,TRBV6-6,TRBJ2-7,CASSYQGGSSYEQYF,TGTGCCAGCAGTTACCAGGGGGGAAGCTCCTACGAGCAGTACTTC
.,.,TRBV2,TRBJ2-7,CASSVLRSLSYEQYF,TGTGCCAGCAGTGTCTTACGGAGCCTCTCCTACGAGCAGTACTTC
.,.,TRBV7-8,TRBJ2-5,CASSRAMETQYF,TGTGCCAGCAGCCGCGCTATGGAGACCCAGTACTTC